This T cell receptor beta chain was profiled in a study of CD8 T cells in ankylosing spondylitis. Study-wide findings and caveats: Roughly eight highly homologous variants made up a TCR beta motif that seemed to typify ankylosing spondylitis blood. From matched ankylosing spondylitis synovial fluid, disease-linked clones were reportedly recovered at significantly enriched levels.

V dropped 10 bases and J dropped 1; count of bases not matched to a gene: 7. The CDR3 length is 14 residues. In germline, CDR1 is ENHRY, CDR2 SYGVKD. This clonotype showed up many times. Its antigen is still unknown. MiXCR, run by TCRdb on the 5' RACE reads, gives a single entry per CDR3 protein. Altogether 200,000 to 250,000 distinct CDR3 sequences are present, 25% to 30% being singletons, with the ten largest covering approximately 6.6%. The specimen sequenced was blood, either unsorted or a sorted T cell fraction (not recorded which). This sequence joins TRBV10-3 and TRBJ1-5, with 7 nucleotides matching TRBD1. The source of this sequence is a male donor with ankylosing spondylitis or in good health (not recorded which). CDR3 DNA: TGTGCCACTAAACAGGGGACCAGCAATCAGCCCCAGCATTTT. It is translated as CATKQGTSNQPQHF.